These 17 T cell receptor beta chains originate from one sample sequenced in a study of blood T cell repertoires in COVID-19. The repertoire was sequenced with immunoSEQ multiplex PCR; TCRdb's copy has only in-frame clones and lacks some. Of 120,000 to 150,000 clones listed, about four fifths are singletons. The material sequenced was peripheral blood. All receptors come from a human donor with acute or convalescent COVID-19. The donor label of this sample is uncertain.

The V call is TRBV19, the J call TRBJ2-6; D may be TRBD2 (5 bases). This CDR3 has 16 amino acids. The V gene lost 3 bases and the J gene lost 0 bases, with 9 bases spanning the gap. CDR1 is LNHDA and CDR2 is SQIVND in the germline V gene (reference sequence). The CDR3, as DNA: TGTGCCAGTAGTATCGGGGAATCCTCTGGGGCCAACGTCCTGACTTTC. This sequence encodes CASSIGESSGANVLTF.

This chain joins TRBV6-1 and TRBJ1-2, with unresolved D. Germline V gene data show CDR1 as MNHNS and CDR2 as SASEGT. The CDR3 has 15 residues. With 1 base removed from V and 4 bases from J, the gap between germline ends came to 13 bases. CDR3 sequence: CASSEGRERSYGYTF. The CDR3 DNA follows: TGTGCCAGCAGTGAAGGGAGGGAGCGAAGCTATGGCTACACCTTC.

V gene TRBV19 combines with J gene TRBJ1-1; no clear D. Looked up from germline, CDR1 is LNHDA and CDR2 is SQIVND (reference sequence). Between the trimmed V and J ends, which lost 3 bases and 4 bases, there was a span of 9 bases. This CDR3 contains 13 residues. The CDR3 nucleotides read TGTGCCAGTAGTATCGGGGTCTTCACTGAAGCTTTCTTT. Translating it yields CASSIGVFTEAFF.

V and J are TRBV2 and TRBJ1-2; the D gene is possibly TRBD1 (6 bases). CDR1 and CDR2 (germline): SNHLY, FYNNEI. The CDR3 sequence is 14 residues long. The ends were cut back, 4 bases at V and 1 base at J, with 10 bases in the middle. The CDR3 DNA is TGTGCCAGCAGTGGACAGGTTTTTAACTATGGCTACACCTTC. Residues: CASSGQVFNYGYTF.

The chain has TRBV4-2 and TRBJ2-3; a possible D gene is TRBD2 (6 bases). CDR1 and CDR2 (germline): LGHNA, YNFKEQ. V dropped 0 bases and J dropped 6 bases, with 16 bases sitting between them. The CDR3 spans 16 residues. CDR3 sequence reads: CASSQDTSFQEDTQYF. The CDR3 DNA sequence: TGTGCCAGCAGCCAAGATACTAGCTTCCAGGAGGATACGCAGTATTTT.

CDR3 sequence: CASSLAGIDYGYTF. For the CDR3, the DNA is TGTGCCAGCAGCTTAGCAGGGATCGACTATGGCTACACCTTC. The rearrangement links TRBV5-6 to TRBJ1-2; D is possibly TRBD1 (5 bases). The V and J ends lost 2 bases and 3 bases respectively, with 11 bases between them. CDR3 length: 14 residues. Germline CDR1 is SGHDT and CDR2 is YYEEEE.

This rearrangement joins TRBV19 to TRBJ1-1; tentatively, D is TRBD1 (5 bases). Germline V gives CDR1 LNHDA, CDR2 SQIVND (reference sequence). The CDR3 has 15 amino acids. Trimming took off 8 bases at V and 5 bases at J, with 21 bases between the two ends. The CDR3 here is CASSPGGSRKTEAFF. The CDR3 nucleotides are TGTGCCAGTTCCCCGGGGGGGTCGAGGAAGACTGAAGCTTTCTTT. Full variable domain (outside the CDR3, taken from reference TRBV19 and TRBJ1-1): DGGITQSPKYLFRKEGQNVTLSCEQNLNHDAMYWYRQDPGQGLRLIYYSQIVNDFQKGDIAEGYSVSREKKESFPLTVTSAQKNPTAFYLCASSPGGSRKTEAFFGQGTRLTVV.

As for this clone: Its ends do not fully match the called genes, so a read error is possible. This chain links TRBV6-6 with TRBJ2-6; 7 bases agree with TRBD2. CDR1 and CDR2 from the germline V gene are MNHNY and SVGAGI (reference sequence). The CDR3 loop spans 12 amino acids. The CDR3 nucleotides are TGTGTCAGCGGGGCAGGGGCCAACGTCCTGACTTTC. Translation: CVSGAGANVLTF.

This clone was detected only once. The chain uses TRBV5-1 and TRBJ2-2; no clear D gene. Per the germline V gene, CDR1 is SGHRS and CDR2 is YFSETQ. V lost 5 bases and J lost 3, with 5 bases in between. The CDR3 length is 12 residues. This chain's CDR3 is CASRGHTGELFF. In DNA, the CDR3 is TGCGCCAGCAGGGGCCACACCGGGGAGCTGTTTTTT.

V usage is TRBV29-1 and J usage is TRBJ2-1; TRBD1 is a possible D gene (5 bases). The CDR3 extends over 15 amino acids. V was clipped by 0 bases and J by 2 bases, with 11 bases between them. Germline lookup yields CDR1 SQVTM and CDR2 ANQGSEA. In DNA, the CDR3 is TGCAGCGTTGAAGACCAGGGTAACCCCTACAATGAGCAGTTCTTC. As protein: CSVEDQGNPYNEQFF.

The rearrangement joins TRBV2 to TRBJ2-6, with D perhaps matching TRBD2 (5 bases). The length of the CDR3 is 16 residues. Trimming pared 7 bases from V and 4 bases from J, leaving 17 bases between. The V gene's germline CDR1 is SNHLY and CDR2 FYNNEI. The CDR3 loop reads CASTRGLPKGANVLTF. CDR3 DNA: TGTGCCAGCACTAGAGGACTCCCAAAAGGGGCCAACGTCCTGACTTTC.

CDR3 DNA: TGTGCCAGCAGCATACTACCTAGCTATGGCTACACCTTC. Protein product: CASSILPSYGYTF. This chain links TRBV12-3 or TRBV12-4 with TRBJ1-2; D unclear. V lost 6 bases and J lost 4, with 12 bases in between. The CDR3 consists of 13 residues.

The chain recombines TRBV2 with TRBJ2-4; D uncertain. Germline assignment: CDR1 SNHLY and CDR2 FYNNEI. Trimming removed 4 bases from V and 0 bases from J, with 10 bases in between. This CDR3 is 15 amino acids long. The CDR3 bases are TGTGCCAGCAGTGGATCAGTTTTAGCCAAAAACATTCAGTACTTC. Amino acid sequence: CASSGSVLAKNIQYF.

Here the CDR3 reads CSVWDSTGELFF. Here the CDR3 DNA reads TGCAGCGTTTGGGACTCCACCGGGGAGCTGTTTTTT. V usage is TRBV29-1 and J usage is TRBJ2-2; a possible D gene is TRBD2 (6 bases). Germline loops: CDR1 SQVTM, CDR2 ANQGSEA. CDR3 length equals 12 residues. Trimming cost V 5 bases and J 4 bases, with 8 bases left between them.

The chain has TRBV3-1 (or the pseudogene TRBV3-2) and TRBJ1-4; a weak D match, TRBD1 (5 bases). The V end lost 2 bases, the J end lost 3 bases, and 7 bases lay between the germline ends. This CDR3 region has 14 residues. Germline CDR1 is LGHDT and CDR2 is YNNKEL (reference sequence). The CDR3 DNA follows: TGTGCCAGCAGCCAAAGGGGTTCTAATGAAAAACTGTTTTTT. Its translation: CASSQRGSNEKLFF.

This clone has a handful of counts. The chain employs TRBV11-2 and TRBJ2-7; a weak D match, TRBD1 (5 bases). Trimming shortened V by 1 base and J by 2 bases, and 9 bases separated the two germline ends. This CDR3 is built from 14 residues. Looked up from germline, CDR1 is SGHAT and CDR2 is FQNNGV. Here the CDR3 reads CASSLGVGAYEQYV. In nucleotides, the CDR3 is TGTGCCAGCAGCTTAGGAGTAGGGGCCTACGAGCAGTACGTC.

This chain connects TRBV18 to TRBJ1-2; tentative D call: TRBD1 (6 bases). CDR1 is KGHSH, CDR2 LQKENI, per germline. Trimming shortened V by 1 base and J by 7 bases, and 16 bases separated the two germline ends. The CDR3 runs 15 residues. This CDR3 is CASSPRERGSAGYTF. As DNA, the CDR3 is TGTGCCAGCTCACCACGGGAGAGGGGGTCGGCTGGCTACACCTTC.